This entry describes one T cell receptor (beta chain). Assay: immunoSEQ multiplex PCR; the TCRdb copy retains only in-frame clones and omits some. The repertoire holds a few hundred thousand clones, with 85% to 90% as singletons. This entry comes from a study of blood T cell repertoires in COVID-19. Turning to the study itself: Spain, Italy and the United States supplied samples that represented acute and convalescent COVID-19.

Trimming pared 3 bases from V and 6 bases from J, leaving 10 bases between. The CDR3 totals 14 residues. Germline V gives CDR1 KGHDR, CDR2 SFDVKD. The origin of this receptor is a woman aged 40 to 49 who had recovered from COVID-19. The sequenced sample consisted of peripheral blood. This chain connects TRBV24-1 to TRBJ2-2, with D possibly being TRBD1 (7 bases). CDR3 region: CATSDPRGAGELFF. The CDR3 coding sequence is TGTGCCACCAGTGATCCCAGGGGGGCCGGGGAGCTGTTTTTT.